The next 11 T cell receptor beta chains were all read from a single sample in a study of early T cells in non-severe SARS-CoV-2 infection. TCRdb redid the calling of the 5' RACE reads with MiXCR, one entry per CDR3 protein. The sample records tens of thousands of distinct CDR3 sequences, 5.6% being singletons. The sequenced material came from whole blood. All receptors derive from an adult who was a healthcare worker with PCR-confirmed SARS-CoV-2 infection or an uninfected control (not recorded which).

This clonotype was seen ten or more times. The chain carries TRBV6-6 and TRBJ2-7; D gene ambiguous. V was cut by 6 bases and J by 2 bases, with 8 bases left in between. The CDR3 totals 12 residues. Germline V gene lookup returns CDR1 MNHNY and CDR2 SVGAGI (reference sequence). For the CDR3, the DNA is TGTGCCAGCAGCTACAGTACCTACGAGCAGTACTTC. It encodes CASSYSTYEQYF.

This clonotype was detected ten times or more. V gene TRBV6-1 combines with J gene TRBJ1-4, with a possible D match to TRBD1 (6 bases). Germline lookup yields CDR1 MNHNS and CDR2 SASEGT. Between the trimmed V and J ends, which lost 2 bases and 5 bases, there was a span of 12 bases. The CDR3 covers 15 residues. CDR3 amino acids: CASSEFFGGNEKLFF. DNA of the CDR3: TGTGCCAGCAGTGAATTCTTCGGGGGCAATGAAAAACTGTTTTTT.

In its sample, this clonotype was seen a few times. The chain joins TRBV27 to TRBJ2-3; 7 positions match TRBD2. Trimming removed 2 bases from V and 2 bases from J; junction bases left unmatched: 7. The CDR3 runs to 16 residues. Germline values: CDR1 MNHEY, CDR2 SMNVEV (reference sequence). The CDR3 sequence is CASSLGAGSYTDTQYF. CDR3 nucleotides: TGTGCCAGCAGTTTAGGAGCGGGAAGCTACACAGATACGCAGTATTTT.

This clonotype was counted at least ten times. The chain employs TRBV7-2 and TRBJ2-7, with a tentative D call TRBD2 (5 bases). Per the germline V gene, CDR1 is SGHTA and CDR2 is FQGNSA. Trimming removed 5 bases from V and 4 bases from J, with 15 bases in between. The CDR3 sequence is 14 residues long. The CDR3 region has the DNA TGTGCCAGCAGCCCCGCCTTCGGGGATTACGAGCAGTACTTC. Its translation: CASSPAFGDYEQYF.

In this sample, this clonotype turned up many times. The J gene is TRBJ2-7, the V gene TRBV10-3; D is unresolved. The germline V gene has CDR1 ENHRY and CDR2 SYGVKD. V shed 1 base and J shed 4 bases, with 11 bases lying between them. The CDR3 extends over 14 amino acids. The CDR3 reads CAISEFDRRYEQYF. DNA of the CDR3: TGTGCCATCAGTGAGTTTGATAGAAGATACGAGCAGTACTTC.

This clonotype was seen a handful of times. The CDR3 bases are TGCAGCATGGGGGACACCGCCTACGAGCAGTACTTC. Amino acid sequence: CSMGDTAYEQYF. The V and J genes are TRBV29-1 and TRBJ2-7, with a possible D match to TRBD1 (6 bases). V lost 8 bases to trimming and J lost 2 bases, with 13 bases between them. The germline CDR1 and CDR2 sequences are SQVTM and ANQGSEA. The length of the CDR3 is 12 residues.

The genes are TRBV4-1 and TRBJ1-6; D ambiguous. This CDR3 spans 16 amino acids. Trimming removed 0 bases at V and 13 bases at J, with 19 bases between. Germline-derived CDR1 and CDR2 are MGHRA and YSYEKL. The CDR3 protein is CASSQDTSGRTRPLHF. The CDR3 region has the DNA TGCGCCAGCAGCCAAGATACGAGTGGCAGGACCCGTCCCCTCCACTTT.

This clonotype appeared many times. The chain combines TRBV6-6 with TRBJ1-3, with D maybe TRBD1 (5 bases). Trimming took off 2 bases at V and 8 bases at J, with 16 bases between the two ends. Germline V gene data show CDR1 as MNHNY and CDR2 as SVGAGI (reference sequence). The CDR3 runs to 15 residues. The CDR3 region has the DNA TGTGCCAGCAGTTACGCGGACAAGGGAAGGTACACCATATATTTT. This codes for CASSYADKGRYTIYF.

In this sample, this clonotype turned up many times. The chain couples TRBV12-3 or TRBV12-4 to TRBJ2-1; possible D gene TRBD1, 5 bases. The length of the CDR3 is 11 residues. The V gene lost 7 bases and the J gene lost 9 bases, with 10 bases spanning the gap. The CDR3 region is CASTFRAEQFF. The DNA for the CDR3 is TGTGCCAGCACCTTCAGGGCTGAGCAGTTCTTC.

This clonotype was detected many times. The rearrangement joins TRBV10-2 to TRBJ2-5; D call uncertain. Germline-derived CDR1 and CDR2 are WSHSY and SAAADI. V lost 5 bases and J 5 bases, leaving 12 bases between the germline ends. CDR3 length: 13 amino acids. CDR3 DNA sequence: TGCGCCAGCAGTTCACCATCATTGGAGACCCAGTACTTC. Translation gives CASSSPSLETQYF.

The V gene is TRBV7-9, the J gene TRBJ2-1, with TRBD1 matching over 8 bases. Germline V gives CDR1 SEHNR, CDR2 FQNEAQ (reference sequence). This CDR3 contains 13 residues. V lost 6 bases to trimming and J lost 2 bases; unmatched junction nucleotides: 0. In DNA form, the CDR3 reads TGTGCCAGCAGGACAGGGGCCTACAATGAGCAGTTCTTC. Translating gives CASRTGAYNEQFF.